A selection of T cell receptor beta chains follows, all from one sample in a study of blood T cell repertoires in COVID-19. Here immunoSEQ multiplex PCR was the method, and the copy in TCRdb shows in-frame clones only, minus some. Of about 220,000 clones detected, around 82% appear once; the ten largest clones hold approximately 2.9%. The source material was peripheral blood. All receptors derive from a woman in her 30s who had recovered from COVID-19. The CDR3 runs from the conserved cysteine through the conserved F or W. The order of the fields is clone size, D gene, J gene, V gene, CDR3 DNA, CDR3 protein. The D gene is left open where the match is weak. The size entry is marked missing in some rows and otherwise reads once, few, many or a size class.

few	-	TRBJ2-7	TRBV13	TGTGCCAGCAGCTTTTATAGCTCCTACGAGCAGTACTTC	CASSFYSSYEQYF
-	-	TRBJ2-5	TRBV7-6	TGTGCCAGCAGCGATACAGGGTGGGCACAGGAGACCCAGTACTTC	CASSDTGWAQETQYF
-	TRBD2	TRBJ2-7	TRBV14	TGTGCCAGCAGCCGAGCGGGAATCCGGTACGAGCAGTACTTC	CASSRAGIRYEQYF
-	-	TRBJ1-2	TRBV6-5	TGTGCCAGCAGCCTTTCAGGGATTAAGAACTATGGCTACACCTTC	CASSLSGIKNYGYTF
-	TRBD2	TRBJ2-3	TRBV7-7	TGTGCTAGCCACCCCCCAGAGCGGGAGCCAGATACGCAGTATTTT	CASHPPEREPDTQYF
-	TRBD1	TRBJ2-5	TRBV6-5	TGTGCCAGCAGGGGCGACAGGGGGAAAGAGACCCAGTACTTC	CASRGDRGKETQYF
-	TRBD2	TRBJ2-1	TRBV9	TGTGCCAGCAGCTCAAGCGGGACCCGGGGCGAGCAGTTCTTC	CASSSSGTRGEQFF
once	TRBD1	TRBJ1-2	TRBV7-2	TGTGCCAGCAGCTTAGCGGAGGACAGGGTAGGCTATGGCTACACCTTC	CASSLAEDRVGYGYTF
-	TRBD1	TRBJ1-1	TRBV27	TGTGCCAGCAGGTTCAGGGGGCGCGGCACTGAAGCTTTCTTT	CASRFRGRGTEAFF
-	-	TRBJ2-3	TRBV5-4	TGTGCCAGCAGCTTGCCCGGCACAGATACGCAGTATTTT	CASSLPGTDTQYF
-	TRBD2	TRBJ2-7	TRBV7-2	TGTGCCAGCAGCTCTGGACTAGCGGTCTCCTACGAGCAGTACTTC	CASSSGLAVSYEQYF
-	TRBD1	TRBJ1-1	TRBV5-5	TGTGCCAGCAGCCGGGACAGGGGGGTTAGAGCTTTCTTT	CASSRDRGVRAFF
-	-	TRBJ2-4	TRBV28	TGTGCCAGCAGTCTCCCCCGAGGGCTAGGAAACATTCAGTACTTC	CASSLPRGLGNIQYF
once	TRBD2	TRBJ2-1	TRBV12-5	TGTGCTAGTGGTTTGGTACTCCTAGCGGGAGTTATTAATGAGCAGTTCTTC	CASGLVLLAGVINEQFF
-	-	TRBJ1-2	TRBV5-4	TGTGCCAGCAACTCACAGACAAAGGATGGCTACACCTTC	CASNSQTKDGYTF
-	TRBD2	TRBJ2-1	TRBV4-2	TGTGCCAGCAGCCAAGATCTAAGCGGGACCATCTCCTACAATGAGCAGTTCTTC	CASSQDLSGTISYNEQFF
-	-	TRBJ2-3	TRBV5-1	TGCGCCAGCAGCGACTTACCTAGCACAGATACGCAGTATTTT	CASSDLPSTDTQYF
-	TRBD1	TRBJ1-2	TRBV9	TGTGCCAGCAGCTCACCATCCCCGGGACAGGGGGCCTCTAACTATGGCTACACCTTC	CASSSPSPGQGASNYGYTF
-	TRBD2	TRBJ2-1	TRBV28	TGTGCCAGCAGTTCCGGGACTAGCGGGGATTACAATGAGCAGTTCTTC	CASSSGTSGDYNEQFF
-	TRBD1	TRBJ2-7	TRBV6-5	TGTGCCAGCGGCGATACAGGGGAGCCCTACGAGCAGTACTTC	CASGDTGEPYEQYF
-	-	TRBJ1-3	TRBV19	TGTGCCAGTAGTATCGCTGGCCCCTCTGGAAACACCATATATTTT	CASSIAGPSGNTIYF
-	-	TRBJ1-6	TRBV9	TGTGCCAGCAGCGTAGTCCCTGGGGGCTCACCCCTCCACTTT	CASSVVPGGSPLHF
-	TRBD2	TRBJ2-1	TRBV5-1	TGCGCCAGCAGCTTATTTACTAGCGGGAGCTACAATGAGCAGTTCTTC	CASSLFTSGSYNEQFF
-	TRBD2	TRBJ2-2	TRBV12-5	TGTGCTAGTGGCCTGACGTCGGTAGCGGGAGCCTCCGGGGAGCTGTTTTTT	CASGLTSVAGASGELFF
-	-	TRBJ2-2	TRBV9	TGTGCCAGCAGCGACTCGAACACCGGGGAGCTGTTTTTT	CASSDSNTGELFF
-	TRBD2	TRBJ2-7	TRBV27	TGTGCCAGCGGGAGGGCCACCCTCGAGCAGTACTTC	CASGRATLEQYF
-	-	TRBJ2-7	TRBV29-1	TGCAGCGTTGCCGGCGGGACAGCCGGAATGGGCGAGCAGTACTTC	CSVAGGTAGMGEQYF
-	-	TRBJ2-1	TRBV9	TGTGCCAGCAGCGTACGGGGTGAGCAGTTCTTC	CASSVRGEQFF
-	-	TRBJ2-5	TRBV2	TGTGCCAGCAACAGGGACGGCCGAGAGACCCAGTACTTC	CASNRDGRETQYF
-	TRBD2	TRBJ2-1	TRBV7-9	TGTGCCAGCAGCCCTGTAGTAGCGGGAGCCACGAACAATGAGCAGTTCTTC	CASSPVVAGATNNEQFF
-	TRBD1	TRBJ2-7	TRBV5-4	TGTGCCAGCAGCAAGGGACAGGCGGTCGACGAGCAGTACTTC	CASSKGQAVDEQYF
-	TRBD1	TRBJ2-7	TRBV11-2	TGTGCCAGCAGCCTAAGACAGGGCCTCTCCTACGAGCAGTACTTC	CASSLRQGLSYEQYF
-	TRBD1	TRBJ2-3	TRBV11-3	TGTGCCAGCAGCTTAGGAGGGACAGACACAGATACGCAGTATTTT	CASSLGGTDTDTQYF
once	TRBD1	TRBJ1-4	TRBV7-9	TGTGCCAGCAGCGCCTCCGGGACAGCCCTGCGAAAACTGTTTTTT	CASSASGTALRKLFF
-	-	TRBJ1-5	TRBV6-5	TGTGCCAGCAGATCCCCAACAAGCAATCAGCCCCAGCATTTT	CASRSPTSNQPQHF
-	TRBD2	TRBJ2-7	TRBV5-1	TGCGCCAGCAGCGACCCCGGGACTACCTACGAGCAGTACTTC	CASSDPGTTYEQYF
-	TRBD2	TRBJ2-7	TRBV27	TGTGCCAGCAGTCTAGGACTAGCGGCGGGGGAGCAGTACTTC	CASSLGLAAGEQYF